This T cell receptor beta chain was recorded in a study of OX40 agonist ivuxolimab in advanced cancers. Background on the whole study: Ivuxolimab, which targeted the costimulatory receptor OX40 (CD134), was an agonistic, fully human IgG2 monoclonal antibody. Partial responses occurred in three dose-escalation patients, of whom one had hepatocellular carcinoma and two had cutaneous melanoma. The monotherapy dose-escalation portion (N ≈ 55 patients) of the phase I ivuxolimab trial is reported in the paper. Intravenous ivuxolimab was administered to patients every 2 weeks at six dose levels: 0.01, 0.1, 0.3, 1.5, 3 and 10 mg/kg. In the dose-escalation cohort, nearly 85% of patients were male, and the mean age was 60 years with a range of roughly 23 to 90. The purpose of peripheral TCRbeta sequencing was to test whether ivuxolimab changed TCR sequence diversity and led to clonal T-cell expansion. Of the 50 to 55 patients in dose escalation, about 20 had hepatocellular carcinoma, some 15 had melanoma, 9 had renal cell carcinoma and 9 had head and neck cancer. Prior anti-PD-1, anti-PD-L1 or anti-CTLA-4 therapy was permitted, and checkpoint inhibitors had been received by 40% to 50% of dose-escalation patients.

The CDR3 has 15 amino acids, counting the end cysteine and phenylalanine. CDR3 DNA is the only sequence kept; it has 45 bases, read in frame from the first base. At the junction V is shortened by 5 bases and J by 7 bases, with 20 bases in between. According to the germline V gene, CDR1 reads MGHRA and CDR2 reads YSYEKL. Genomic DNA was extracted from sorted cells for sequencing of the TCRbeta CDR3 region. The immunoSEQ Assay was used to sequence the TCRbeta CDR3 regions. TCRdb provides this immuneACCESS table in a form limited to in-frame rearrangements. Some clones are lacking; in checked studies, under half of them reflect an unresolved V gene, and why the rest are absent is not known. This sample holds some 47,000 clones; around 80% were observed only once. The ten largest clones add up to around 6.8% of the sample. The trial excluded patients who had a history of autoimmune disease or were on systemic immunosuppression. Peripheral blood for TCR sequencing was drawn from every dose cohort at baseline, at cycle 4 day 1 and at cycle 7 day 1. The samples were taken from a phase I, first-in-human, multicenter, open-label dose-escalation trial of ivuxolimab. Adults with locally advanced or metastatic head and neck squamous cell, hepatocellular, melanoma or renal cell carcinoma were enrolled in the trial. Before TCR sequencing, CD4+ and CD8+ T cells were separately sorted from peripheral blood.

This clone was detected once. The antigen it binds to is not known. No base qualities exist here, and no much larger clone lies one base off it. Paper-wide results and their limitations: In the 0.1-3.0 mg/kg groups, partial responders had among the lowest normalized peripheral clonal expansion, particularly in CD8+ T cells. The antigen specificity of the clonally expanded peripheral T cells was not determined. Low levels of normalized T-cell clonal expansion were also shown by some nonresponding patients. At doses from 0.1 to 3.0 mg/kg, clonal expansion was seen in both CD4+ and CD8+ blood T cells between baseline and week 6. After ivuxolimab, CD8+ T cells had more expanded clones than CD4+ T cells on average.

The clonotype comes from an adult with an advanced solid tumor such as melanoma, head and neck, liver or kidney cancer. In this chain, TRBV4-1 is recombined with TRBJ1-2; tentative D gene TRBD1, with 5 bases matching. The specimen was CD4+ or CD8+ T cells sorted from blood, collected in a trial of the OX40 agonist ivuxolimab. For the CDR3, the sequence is CASSLGVGQGFGYTF. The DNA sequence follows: TGCGCCAGCAGCTTAGGCGTCGGTCAGGGCTTTGGCTACACCTTC.